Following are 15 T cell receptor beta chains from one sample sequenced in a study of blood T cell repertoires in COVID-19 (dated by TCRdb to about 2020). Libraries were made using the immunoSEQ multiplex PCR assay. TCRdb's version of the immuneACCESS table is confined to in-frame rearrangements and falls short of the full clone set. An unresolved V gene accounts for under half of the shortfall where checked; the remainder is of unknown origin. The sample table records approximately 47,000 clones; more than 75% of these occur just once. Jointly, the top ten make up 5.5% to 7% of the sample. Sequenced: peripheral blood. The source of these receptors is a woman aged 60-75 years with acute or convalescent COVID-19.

The CDR3 nucleotides are TGTGCCAGTAGTATATGGACTAGCGGAAACGTCAATGAGCAGTTCTTC. This translates into CASSIWTSGNVNEQFF. The genes are TRBV19 and TRBJ2-1; TRBD2 matches at 10 bases. CDR1 LNHDA and CDR2 SQIVND come from the germline V gene (reference sequence). The J segment lost 6 bases and the V segment lost 2 bases, leaving 7 bases of the junction unmatched. The CDR3 runs 16 residues.

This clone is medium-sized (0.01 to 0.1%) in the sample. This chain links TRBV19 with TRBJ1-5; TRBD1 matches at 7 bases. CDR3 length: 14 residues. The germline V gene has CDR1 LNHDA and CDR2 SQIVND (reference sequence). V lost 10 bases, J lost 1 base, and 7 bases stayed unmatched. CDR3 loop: CATGGRGSNQPQHF. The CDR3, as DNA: TGTGCCACCGGCGGCAGGGGGAGCAATCAGCCCCAGCATTTT.

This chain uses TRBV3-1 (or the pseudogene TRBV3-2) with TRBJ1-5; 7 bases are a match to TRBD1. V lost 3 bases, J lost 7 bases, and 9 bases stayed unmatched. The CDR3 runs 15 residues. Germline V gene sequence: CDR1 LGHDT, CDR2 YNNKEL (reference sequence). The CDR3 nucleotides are TGTGCCAGCAGCCAGGGCCCAGGGGGGTTGCAGCCCCAGCATTTT. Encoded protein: CASSQGPGGLQPQHF.

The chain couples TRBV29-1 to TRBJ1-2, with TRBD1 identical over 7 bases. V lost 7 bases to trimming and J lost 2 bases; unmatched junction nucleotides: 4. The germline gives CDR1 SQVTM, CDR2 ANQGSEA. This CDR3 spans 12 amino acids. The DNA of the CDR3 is TGCAGCGCCCGGGACAGAAACTATGGCTACACCTTC. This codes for CSARDRNYGYTF.

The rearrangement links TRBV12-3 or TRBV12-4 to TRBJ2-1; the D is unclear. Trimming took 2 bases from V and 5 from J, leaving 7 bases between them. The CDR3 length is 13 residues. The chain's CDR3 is CASSLNPDNEQFF. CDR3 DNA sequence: TGTGCCAGCAGTTTAAACCCAGACAATGAGCAGTTCTTC.

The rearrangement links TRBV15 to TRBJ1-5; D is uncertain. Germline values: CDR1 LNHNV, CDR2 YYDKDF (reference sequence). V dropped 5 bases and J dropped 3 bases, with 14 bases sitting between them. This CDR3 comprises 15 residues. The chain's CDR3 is CATSSLAGLNQPQHF. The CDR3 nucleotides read TGTGCCACCAGCTCCCTCGCTGGACTCAATCAGCCCCAGCATTTT. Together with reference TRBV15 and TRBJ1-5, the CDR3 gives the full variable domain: DAMVIQNPRYQVTQFGKPVTLSCSQTLNHNVMYWYQQKSSQAPKLLFHYYDKDFNNEADTPDNFQSRRPNTSFCFLDIRSPGLGDTAMYLCATSSLAGLNQPQHFGDGTRLSIL.

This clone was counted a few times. The CDR3 loop reads CARSCTGDSNQPQHF. In DNA, the CDR3 is TGTGCCAGAAGCTGCACAGGTGATAGCAATCAGCCCCAGCATTTT. The V call is TRBV5-3, the J call TRBJ1-5, with D tentatively TRBD1 (5 bases). TRBV5-3 is assigned to the ORF class and has an uncertain function. The CDR3 consists of 15 residues. Trimming took off 3 bases at V and 0 bases at J, with 10 bases between the two ends.

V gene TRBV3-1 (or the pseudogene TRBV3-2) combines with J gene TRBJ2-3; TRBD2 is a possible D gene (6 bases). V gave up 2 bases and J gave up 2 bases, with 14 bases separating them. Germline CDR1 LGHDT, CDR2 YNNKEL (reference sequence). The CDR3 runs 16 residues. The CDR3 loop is CASSQNRDWFTDTQYF. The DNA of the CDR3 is TGTGCCAGCAGCCAAAACCGGGACTGGTTCACAGATACGCAGTATTTT.

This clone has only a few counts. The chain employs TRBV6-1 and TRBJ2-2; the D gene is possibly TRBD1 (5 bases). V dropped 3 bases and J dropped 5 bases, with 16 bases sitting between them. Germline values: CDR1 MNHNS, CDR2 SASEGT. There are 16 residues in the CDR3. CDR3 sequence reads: CASSERTITGTGELFF. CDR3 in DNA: TGTGCCAGCAGTGAGAGGACGATAACAGGAACCGGGGAGCTGTTTTTT.

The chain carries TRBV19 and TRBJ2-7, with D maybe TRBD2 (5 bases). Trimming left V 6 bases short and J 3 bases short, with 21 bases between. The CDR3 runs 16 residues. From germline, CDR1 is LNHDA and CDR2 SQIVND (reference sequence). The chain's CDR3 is CASRQRVLGTFYEQYF. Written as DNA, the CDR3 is TGTGCCAGTAGACAGAGGGTACTAGGAACTTTCTACGAGCAGTACTTC.

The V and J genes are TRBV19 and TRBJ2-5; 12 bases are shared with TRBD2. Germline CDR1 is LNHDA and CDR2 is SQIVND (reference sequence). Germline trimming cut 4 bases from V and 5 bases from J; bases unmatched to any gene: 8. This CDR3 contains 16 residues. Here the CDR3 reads CASSSGLAGTEETQYF. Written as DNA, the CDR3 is TGTGCCAGTAGTAGTGGACTAGCGGGAACTGAGGAGACCCAGTACTTC.

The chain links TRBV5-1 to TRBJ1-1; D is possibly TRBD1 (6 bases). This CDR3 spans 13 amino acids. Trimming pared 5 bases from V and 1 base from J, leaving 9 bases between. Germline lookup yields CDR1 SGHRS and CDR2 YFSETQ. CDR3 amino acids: CASRRGGNTEAFF. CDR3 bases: TGCGCCAGCAGGAGAGGGGGGAACACTGAAGCTTTCTTT.

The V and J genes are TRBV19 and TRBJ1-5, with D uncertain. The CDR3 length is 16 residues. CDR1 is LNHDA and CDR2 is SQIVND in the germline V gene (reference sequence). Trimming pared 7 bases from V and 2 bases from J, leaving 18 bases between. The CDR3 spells CASNDRGGRGNQPQHF. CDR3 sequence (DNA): TGTGCCAGTAATGATCGGGGTGGGAGGGGCAATCAGCCCCAGCATTTT.

The CDR3 region has the DNA TGCGCCAGCAGCCGGGGACAGGGGACATATGGCTACACCTTC. As protein: CASSRGQGTYGYTF. The chain is built from TRBV5-1 and TRBJ1-2, with 10 bases that match TRBD1. V was clipped by 4 bases and J by 5 bases; unmatched bases: 5. The germline V gene has CDR1 SGHRS and CDR2 YFSETQ. The CDR3 is 14 amino acids.

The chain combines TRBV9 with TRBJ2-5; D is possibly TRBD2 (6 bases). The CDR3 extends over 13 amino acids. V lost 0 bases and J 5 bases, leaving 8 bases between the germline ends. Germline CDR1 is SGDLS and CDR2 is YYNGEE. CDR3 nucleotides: TGTGCCAGCAGCGTAGGGAGGGACGAGACCCAGTACTTC. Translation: CASSVGRDETQYF.